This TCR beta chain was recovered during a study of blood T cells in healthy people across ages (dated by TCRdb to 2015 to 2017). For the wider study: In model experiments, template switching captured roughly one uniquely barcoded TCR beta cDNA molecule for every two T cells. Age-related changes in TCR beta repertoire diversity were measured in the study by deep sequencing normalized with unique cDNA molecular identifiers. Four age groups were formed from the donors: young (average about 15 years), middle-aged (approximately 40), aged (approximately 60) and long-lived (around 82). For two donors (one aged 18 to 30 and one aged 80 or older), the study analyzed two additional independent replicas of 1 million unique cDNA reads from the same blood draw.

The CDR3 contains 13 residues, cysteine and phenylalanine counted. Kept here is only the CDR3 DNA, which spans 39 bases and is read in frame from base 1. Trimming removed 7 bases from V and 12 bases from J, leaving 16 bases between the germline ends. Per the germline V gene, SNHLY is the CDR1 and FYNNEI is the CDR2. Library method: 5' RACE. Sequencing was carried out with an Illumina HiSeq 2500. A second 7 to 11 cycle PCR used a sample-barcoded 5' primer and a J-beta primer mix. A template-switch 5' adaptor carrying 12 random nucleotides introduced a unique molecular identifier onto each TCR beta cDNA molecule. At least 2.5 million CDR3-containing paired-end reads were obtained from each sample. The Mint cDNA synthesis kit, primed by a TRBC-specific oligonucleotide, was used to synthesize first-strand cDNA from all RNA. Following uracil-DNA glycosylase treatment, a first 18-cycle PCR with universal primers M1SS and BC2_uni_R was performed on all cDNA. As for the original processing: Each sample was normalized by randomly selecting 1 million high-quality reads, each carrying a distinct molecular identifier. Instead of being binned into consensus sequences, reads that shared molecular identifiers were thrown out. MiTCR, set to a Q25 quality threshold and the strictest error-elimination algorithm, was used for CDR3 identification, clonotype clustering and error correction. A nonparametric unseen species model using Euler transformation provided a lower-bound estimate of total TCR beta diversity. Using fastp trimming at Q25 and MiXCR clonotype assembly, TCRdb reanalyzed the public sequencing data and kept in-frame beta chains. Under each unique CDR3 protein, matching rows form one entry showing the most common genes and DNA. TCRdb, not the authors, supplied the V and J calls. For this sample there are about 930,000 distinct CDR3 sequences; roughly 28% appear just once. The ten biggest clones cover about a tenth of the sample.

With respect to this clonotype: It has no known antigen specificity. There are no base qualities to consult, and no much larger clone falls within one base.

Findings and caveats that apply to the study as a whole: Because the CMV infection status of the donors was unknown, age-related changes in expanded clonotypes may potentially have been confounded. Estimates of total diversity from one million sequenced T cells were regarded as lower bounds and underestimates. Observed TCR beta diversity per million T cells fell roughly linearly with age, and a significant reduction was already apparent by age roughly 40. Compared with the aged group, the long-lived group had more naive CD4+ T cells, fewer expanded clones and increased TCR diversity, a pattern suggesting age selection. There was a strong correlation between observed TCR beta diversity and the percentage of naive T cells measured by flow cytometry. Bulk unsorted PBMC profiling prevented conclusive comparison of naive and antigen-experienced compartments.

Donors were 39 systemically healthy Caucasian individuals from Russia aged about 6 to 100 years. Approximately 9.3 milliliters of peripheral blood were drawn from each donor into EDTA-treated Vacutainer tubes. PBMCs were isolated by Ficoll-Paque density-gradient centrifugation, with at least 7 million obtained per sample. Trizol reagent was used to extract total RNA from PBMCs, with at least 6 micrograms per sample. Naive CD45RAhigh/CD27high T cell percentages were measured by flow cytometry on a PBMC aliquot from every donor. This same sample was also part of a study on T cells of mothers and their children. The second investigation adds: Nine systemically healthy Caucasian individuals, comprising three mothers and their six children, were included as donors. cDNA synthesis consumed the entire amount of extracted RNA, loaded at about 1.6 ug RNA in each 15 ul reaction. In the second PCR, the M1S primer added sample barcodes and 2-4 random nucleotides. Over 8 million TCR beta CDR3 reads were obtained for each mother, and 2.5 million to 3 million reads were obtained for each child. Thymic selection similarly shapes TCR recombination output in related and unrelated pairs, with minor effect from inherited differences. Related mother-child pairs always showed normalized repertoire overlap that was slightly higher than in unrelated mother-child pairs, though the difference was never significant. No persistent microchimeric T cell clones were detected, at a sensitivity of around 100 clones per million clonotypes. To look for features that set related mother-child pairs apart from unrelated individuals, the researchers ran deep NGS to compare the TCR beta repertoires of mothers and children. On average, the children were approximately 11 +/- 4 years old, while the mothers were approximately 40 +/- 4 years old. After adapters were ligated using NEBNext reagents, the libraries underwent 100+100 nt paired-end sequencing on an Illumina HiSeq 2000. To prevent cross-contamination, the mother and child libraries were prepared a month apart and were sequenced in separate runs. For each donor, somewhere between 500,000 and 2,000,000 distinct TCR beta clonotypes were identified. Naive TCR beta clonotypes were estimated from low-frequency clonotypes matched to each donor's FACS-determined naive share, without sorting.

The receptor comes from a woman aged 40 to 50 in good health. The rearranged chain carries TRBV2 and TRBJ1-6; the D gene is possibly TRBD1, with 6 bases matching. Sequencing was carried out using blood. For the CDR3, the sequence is CASTGRGQGPLHF. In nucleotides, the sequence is TGTGCCAGCACCGGACGGGGGCAAGGACCCCTCCACTTT.